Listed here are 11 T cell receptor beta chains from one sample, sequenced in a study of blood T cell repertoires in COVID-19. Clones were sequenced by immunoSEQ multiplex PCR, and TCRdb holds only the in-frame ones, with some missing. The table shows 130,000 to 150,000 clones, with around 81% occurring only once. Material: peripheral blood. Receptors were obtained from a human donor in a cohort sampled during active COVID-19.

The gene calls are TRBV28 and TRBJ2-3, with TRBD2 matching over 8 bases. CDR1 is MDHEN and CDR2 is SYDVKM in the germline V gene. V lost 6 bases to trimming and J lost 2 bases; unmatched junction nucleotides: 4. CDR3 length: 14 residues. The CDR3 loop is CASSFGGATDTQYF. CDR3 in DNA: TGTGCCAGCAGCTTCGGGGGGGCCACAGATACGCAGTATTTT. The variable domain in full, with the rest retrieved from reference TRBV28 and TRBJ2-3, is DVKVTQSSRYLVKRTGEKVFLECVQDMDHENMFWYRQDPGLGLRLIYFSYDVKMKEKGDIPEGYSVSREKKERFSLILESASTNQTSMYLCASSFGGATDTQYFGPGTRLTVL.

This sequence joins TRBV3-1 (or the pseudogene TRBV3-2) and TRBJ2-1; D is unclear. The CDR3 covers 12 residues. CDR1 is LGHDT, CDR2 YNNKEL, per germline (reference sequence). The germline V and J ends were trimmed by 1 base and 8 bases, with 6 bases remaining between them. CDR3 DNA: TGTGCCAGCAGCCAAGTTGTCGATGAGCAGTTCTTC. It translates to CASSQVVDEQFF.

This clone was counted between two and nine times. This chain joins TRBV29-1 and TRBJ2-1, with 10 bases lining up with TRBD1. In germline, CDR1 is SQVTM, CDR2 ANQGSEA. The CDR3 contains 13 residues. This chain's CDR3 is CTGGQGAYNEQFF. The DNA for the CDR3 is TGCACCGGAGGACAGGGGGCCTACAATGAGCAGTTCTTC.

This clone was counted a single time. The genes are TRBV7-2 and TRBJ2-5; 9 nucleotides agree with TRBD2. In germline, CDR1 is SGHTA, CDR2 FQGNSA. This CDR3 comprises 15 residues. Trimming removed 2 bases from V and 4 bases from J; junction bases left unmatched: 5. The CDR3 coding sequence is TGTGCCAGCAGCTTACAAAGCGGGAGGTCAGAGACCCAGTACTTC. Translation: CASSLQSGRSETQYF.

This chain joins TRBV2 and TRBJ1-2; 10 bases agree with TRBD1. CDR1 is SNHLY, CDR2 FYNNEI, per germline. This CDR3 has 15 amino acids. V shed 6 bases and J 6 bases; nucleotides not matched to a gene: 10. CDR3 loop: CASSEGQGSLDGYTF. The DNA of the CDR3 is TGTGCCAGCAGCGAGGGACAGGGGAGTTTGGATGGCTACACCTTC.

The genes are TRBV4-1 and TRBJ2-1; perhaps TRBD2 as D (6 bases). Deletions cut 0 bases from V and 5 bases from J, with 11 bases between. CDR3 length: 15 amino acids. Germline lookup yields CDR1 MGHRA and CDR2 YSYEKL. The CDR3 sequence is CASSQDHGRDNEQFF. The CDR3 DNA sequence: TGCGCCAGCAGCCAAGATCACGGGAGAGACAATGAGCAGTTCTTC.

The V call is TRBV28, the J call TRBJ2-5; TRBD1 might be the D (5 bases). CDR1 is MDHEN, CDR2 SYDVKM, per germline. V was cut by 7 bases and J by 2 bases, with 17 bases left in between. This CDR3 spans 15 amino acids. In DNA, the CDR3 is TGTGCCAGCACCGGAACATCAGGGATTCAAGAGACCCAGTACTTC. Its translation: CASTGTSGIQETQYF.

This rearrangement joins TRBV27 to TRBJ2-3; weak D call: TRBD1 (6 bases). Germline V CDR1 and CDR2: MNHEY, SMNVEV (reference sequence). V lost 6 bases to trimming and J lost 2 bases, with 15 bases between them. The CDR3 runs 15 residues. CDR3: CASRSQGIPTDTQYF. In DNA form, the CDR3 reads TGTGCCAGCAGATCGCAGGGGATCCCCACAGATACGCAGTATTTT.

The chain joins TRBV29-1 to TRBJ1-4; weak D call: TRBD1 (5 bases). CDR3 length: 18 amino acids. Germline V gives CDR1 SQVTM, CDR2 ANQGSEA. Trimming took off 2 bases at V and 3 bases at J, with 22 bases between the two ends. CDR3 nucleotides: TGCAGCGTTGAAAGCCTACCTGGGACTTACACCGCTAATGAAAAACTGTTTTTT. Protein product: CSVESLPGTYTANEKLFF.

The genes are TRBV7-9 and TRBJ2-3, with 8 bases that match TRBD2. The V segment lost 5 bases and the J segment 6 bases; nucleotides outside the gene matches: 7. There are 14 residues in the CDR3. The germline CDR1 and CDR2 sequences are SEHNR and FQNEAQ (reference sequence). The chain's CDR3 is CASSLGTSGDTQYF. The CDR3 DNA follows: TGTGCCAGCAGCCTCGGGACTAGTGGGGATACGCAGTATTTT.

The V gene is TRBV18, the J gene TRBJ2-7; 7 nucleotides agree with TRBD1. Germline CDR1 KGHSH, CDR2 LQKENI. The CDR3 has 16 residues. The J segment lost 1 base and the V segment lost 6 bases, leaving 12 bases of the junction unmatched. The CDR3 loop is CASSVAGGKRSYEQYF. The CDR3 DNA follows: TGTGCCAGCTCGGTAGCAGGGGGAAAGAGGTCCTACGAGCAGTACTTC.